Following are 10 T cell receptor beta chains from one sample sequenced in a study of molecular identifiers for immune sequencing clone quantification. TCRdb re-called the PCR reads with MiXCR, one entry per CDR3 protein. The repertoire has under 650,000 distinct CDR3 sequences, 20% of them found once; the top ten carry approximately 0.9%. Sample: naive CD8+ T cells from blood, with Jurkat cell RNA spiked in. Subset here: FACS-sorted CD8+CD4-CCR7+CD45RA+ naive T cells. Receptors originate from a human donor in good health. Some libraries in this study had Jurkat cell RNA spiked in.

V is TRBV4-1 and J is TRBJ2-3, with D possibly TRBD1 on 6 matching bases. Between the trimmed V and J ends, which lost 3 bases and 2 bases, there was a span of 9 bases. CDR1 and CDR2 (germline): MGHRA, YSYEKL. The length of the CDR3 is 14 residues. CDR3 residues: CASSHGQNTDTQYF. CDR3 nucleotides: TGCGCCAGCAGCCACGGACAGAACACAGATACGCAGTATTTT.

At least ten counts were recorded for this clonotype. The V gene is TRBV3-2, the J gene TRBJ2-2; TRBD1, the table's D call, was not compared with the DNA. TRBV3-2 is a documented pseudogene. The CDR3 is 16 residues long. The CDR3: CASSQLGQGLTGELFF. CDR3 DNA sequence: TGTGCCAGCAGCCAACTCGGACAGGGGTTGACCGGGGAGCTGTTTTTT.

Many counts were recorded for this clonotype. The chain couples TRBV19 to TRBJ2-5; maybe TRBD1 (6 bases). The CDR3 runs 15 residues. V was shortened by 3 bases and J by 0 bases, with 11 bases between the two germline ends. Germline lookup yields CDR1 LNHDA and CDR2 SQIVND (reference sequence). The CDR3 DNA reads as TGTGCCAGTAGTATCTGGACAGCAAACCAAGAGACCCAGTACTTC. Protein: CASSIWTANQETQYF. The whole variable domain, filled in from reference TRBV19 and TRBJ2-5, reads DGGITQSPKYLFRKEGQNVTLSCEQNLNHDAMYWYRQDPGQGLRLIYYSQIVNDFQKGDIAEGYSVSREKKESFPLTVTSAQKNPTAFYLCASSIWTANQETQYFGPGTRLLVL.

The V call is TRBV27, the J call TRBJ1-2, with a tentative D call TRBD1 (5 bases). Germline V gene lookup returns CDR1 MNHEY and CDR2 SMNVEV (reference sequence). V lost 6 bases to trimming and J lost 1 base, with 9 bases between them. The CDR3 has 13 residues. The DNA for the CDR3 is TGTGCCAGCAGGGTTGGGGGTAACTATGGCTACACCTTC. Its protein product is CASRVGGNYGYTF.

This clonotype appeared a few times. The chain carries TRBV28 and TRBJ1-1; D unclear. This CDR3 has 12 amino acids. Trimming cost V 8 bases and J 5 bases, with 12 bases left between them. Per germline, CDR1 MDHEN and CDR2 SYDVKM. The CDR3 is CASSGFRTEAFF. The CDR3 DNA is TGTGCCAGCTCCGGCTTCAGGACTGAAGCTTTCTTT.

The sample holds many counts of this clonotype. This chain joins TRBV12-3 or TRBV12-4 and TRBJ1-1; D is unresolved. The ends were cut back, 3 bases at V and 7 bases at J, with 12 bases in the middle. CDR3 size: 13 residues. CDR3 region: CASSFGELSEAFF. CDR3 in DNA: TGTGCCAGCAGTTTCGGGGAGTTGAGTGAAGCTTTCTTT.

Regarding this clonotype: A read error may explain this, as a much larger clone is one base away. CDR3 DNA sequence: TGTGCCAGCAGCTTAGATGCAGGGGGGTACACTGAAGCTTTCTTT. This translates into CASSLDAGGYTEAFF. The rearrangement links TRBV7-6 to TRBJ1-1, with 7 nucleotides matching TRBD1. The CDR3 totals 15 residues. The V segment lost 1 base and the J segment 3 bases; nucleotides outside the gene matches: 5. The V gene's germline CDR1 is SGHVS and CDR2 FNYEAQ.

Regarding this clonotype: A much bigger clone sits one base away, suggesting this may be a read error. The V and J genes are TRBV7-6 and TRBJ1-1; the D gene is possibly TRBD1 (5 bases). Per germline, CDR1 SGHVS and CDR2 FNYEAQ. There are 13 residues in the CDR3. CDR3 sequence (DNA): TGTGCCAGCAGTCAGACAGAGAACACTGGAGCTTTCTTT. Translating gives CASSQTENTGAFF.

The chain combines TRBV12-3 or TRBV12-4 with TRBJ2-1; 8 bases map to TRBD2. This CDR3 comprises 15 residues. V trimming: 1 base; J trimming: 6 bases; junction bases outside the gene matches: 5. This CDR3 reads CASSLGTSMGNEQFF. The CDR3 nucleotides read TGTGCCAGCAGTTTAGGGACTAGCATGGGCAATGAGCAGTTCTTC.

This clonotype was seen only a few times. The chain employs TRBV27 and TRBJ1-1; 8 bases are a match to TRBD1. The V gene end was trimmed by 6 bases and the J gene end by 5 bases; junction bases not matched to a gene: 8. The CDR3 contains 14 residues. Germline CDR1 MNHEY, CDR2 SMNVEV (reference sequence). CDR3 bases: TGTGCCAGCAGCCCAACAGGGGGATGGACTGAAGCTTTCTTT. Translation: CASSPTGGWTEAFF.